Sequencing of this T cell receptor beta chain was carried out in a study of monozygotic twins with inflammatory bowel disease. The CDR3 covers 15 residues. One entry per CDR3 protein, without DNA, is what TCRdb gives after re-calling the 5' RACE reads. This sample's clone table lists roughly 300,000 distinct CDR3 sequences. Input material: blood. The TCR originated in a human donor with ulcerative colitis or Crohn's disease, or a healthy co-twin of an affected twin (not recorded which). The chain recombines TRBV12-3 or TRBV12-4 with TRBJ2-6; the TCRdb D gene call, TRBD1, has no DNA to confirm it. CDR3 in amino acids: CASLSGNSGANVLTF.